Listed below are T cell receptor beta chains from one sample, sequenced in a study of blood T cell repertoires in COVID-19. Method: immunoSEQ multiplex PCR; TCRdb's copy keeps in-frame clones and lacks some. The repertoire holds approximately 180,000 clones, with 65% to 90% as singletons. Sequencing was done on a sample of PBMCs or T cells enriched from blood (not recorded which). The receptors come from a woman aged 60-70 years with acute COVID-19. The CDR3 runs from the conserved cysteine through the conserved F or W. D genes are given only for firm matches. Size values are once, few and many counts, or a class for expanded clones, and some rows have none.

D gene	V gene	CDR3 length	J gene	clone size	CDR3 protein	CDR3 DNA
-	TRBV10-1	16	TRBJ2-3	-	CASSDAAGRGTDTQYF	TGCGCCAGCAGTGATGCAGCGGGAAGGGGGACAGATACGCAGTATTTT
TRBD1	TRBV29-1	12	TRBJ1-2	-	CSVDRTGYGYTF	TGCAGCGTTGATAGGACAGGGTACGGCTACACCTTC
-	TRBV19	15	TRBJ2-2	-	CASMIGQGMTGELFF	TGTGCCAGTATGATAGGGCAGGGGATGACCGGGGAGCTGTTTTTT
TRBD2	TRBV7-2	15	TRBJ2-7	-	CASSLLAGVDYEQYF	TGTGCCAGCAGCTTACTAGCGGGAGTAGACTACGAGCAGTACTTC
-	TRBV18	15	TRBJ1-2	-	CASSPGQATNYGYTF	TGTGCCAGCTCACCGGGACAAGCCACTAACTATGGCTACACCTTC
-	TRBV5-1	13	TRBJ1-1	-	CASSHGAGGEAFF	TGCGCCAGCAGCCACGGGGCGGGAGGTGAAGCTTTCTTT
-	TRBV7-8	12	TRBJ2-2	-	CASSFSAGELFF	TGTGCCAGCAGCTTTTCCGCCGGGGAGCTGTTTTTT
-	TRBV10-3	13	TRBJ2-7	-	CAIRPTVSYEQYF	TGTGCCATCAGGCCGACAGTTTCCTACGAGCAGTACTTC
-	TRBV9	15	TRBJ2-7	-	CASSLGTDYSYEQYF	TGTGCCAGCAGCCTCGGGACTGATTACTCCTACGAGCAGTACTTC
TRBD1	TRBV9	15	TRBJ1-4	-	CASSVGGGGSEKLFF	TGTGCCAGCAGCGTAGGAGGGGGCGGAAGCGAAAAACTGTTTTTT
TRBD2	TRBV11-3	15	TRBJ2-1	-	CASSVGLAGGYEQFF	TGTGCCAGCAGCGTCGGACTAGCGGGAGGGTACGAGCAGTTCTTC
-	TRBV7-2	14	TRBJ1-6	-	CASSPQRLNSPLHF	TGTGCCAGCAGCCCCCAGCGATTGAATTCACCCCTCCACTTT
-	TRBV11-2	13	TRBJ1-1	-	CASSISRGTEAFF	TGTGCCAGCAGTATAAGTCGGGGCACTGAAGCTTTCTTT
-	TRBV6-2/TRBV6-3	13	TRBJ2-7	-	CASSYAGIYEQYF	TGTGCCAGCAGTTACGCGGGGATCTACGAGCAGTACTTC
-	TRBV7-8	15	TRBJ2-1	-	CASSGFGSSYNEQFF	TGTGCCAGCTCTGGGTTCGGGAGCTCCTACAATGAGCAGTTCTTC
-	TRBV7-2	15	TRBJ2-6	-	CASRITGYGANVLTF	TGTGCCAGCAGGATAACAGGGTATGGGGCCAACGTCCTGACTTTC
-	TRBV18	15	TRBJ1-4	-	CASSPPLQGGEKLFF	TGTGCCAGCTCACCACCTCTCCAAGGGGGTGAAAAACTGTTTTTT
TRBD1	TRBV10-1	16	TRBJ1-2	-	CASSPGSGTANYGYTF	TGCGCCAGCAGCCCCGGTTCCGGGACAGCTAACTATGGCTACACCTTC
TRBD1	TRBV5-4	14	TRBJ2-7	-	CASSNDRGQGEQYF	TGTGCCAGCAGCAATGACAGGGGGCAAGGGGAGCAGTACTTC
TRBD1	TRBV5-1	17	TRBJ1-5	-	CASSTDRGGYSNQPQHF	TGCGCCAGCAGCACTGACAGGGGCGGATATAGCAATCAGCCCCAGCATTTT
-	TRBV10-2	12	TRBJ2-1	-	CASSESTTRQFF	TGCGCCAGCAGTGAGTCGACAACTAGGCAGTTCTTC
-	TRBV6-1	14	TRBJ2-1	few	CASSDRLSHNEQFF	TGTGCCAGCAGTGACAGGTTATCCCACAATGAGCAGTTCTTC
TRBD2	TRBV19	13	TRBJ2-5	-	CASSTGRGQTQYF	TGTGCCAGTAGTACGGGGAGGGGTCAGACCCAGTACTTC
-	TRBV5-1	16	TRBJ2-6	-	CASSNIVASGANVLTF	TGCGCCAGCAGCAATATTGTCGCGAGTGGGGCCAACGTCCTGACTTTC
-	TRBV7-2	13	TRBJ1-2	-	CASSLDSRPGYTF	TGTGCCAGCAGCTTAGACAGTAGGCCTGGCTACACCTTC
TRBD1	TRBV11-2	14	TRBJ2-1	-	CASSLRGQYNEQFF	TGTGCCAGCAGCTTAAGGGGACAGTACAATGAGCAGTTCTTC
TRBD2	TRBV29-1	14	TRBJ2-4	-	CSVGGTGGKNIQYF	TGCAGCGTTGGGGGGACCGGGGGGAAGAACATTCAGTACTTC
TRBD2	TRBV12-3/TRBV12-4	13	TRBJ2-7	-	CASSSRLAGGPHF	TGTGCCAGCAGTTCCCGACTAGCGGGAGGCCCACACTTC
TRBD2	TRBV19	16	TRBJ2-1	-	CASSARAGTTANEQFF	TGTGCCAGTAGTGCCCGGGCCGGGACTACCGCCAATGAGCAGTTCTTC
-	TRBV24-1	14	TRBJ1-2	-	CATSDPPDSYGYTF	TGTGCCACCAGTGACCCACCGGACAGCTATGGCTACACCTTC
TRBD2	TRBV11-2	14	TRBJ2-1	-	CASRFSGSHSEQFF	TGTGCCAGCAGGTTTAGCGGGAGTCACAGTGAGCAGTTCTTC
-	TRBV5-1	12	TRBJ1-6	-	CASRTRDSPLHF	TGCGCCAGCAGAACCAGGGATTCACCCCTCCACTTT
-	TRBV11-3	13	TRBJ2-7	-	CASSLAGNDEQYF	TGTGCCAGCAGCTTAGCGGGTAACGACGAGCAGTACTTC
-	TRBV19	11	TRBJ1-2	-	CASRGVYGYTF	TGTGCCAGTCGGGGGGTCTATGGCTACACCTTC
-	TRBV7-2	14	TRBJ1-5	once	CASSFAGTTQPQHF	TGTGCCAGCAGCTTCGCCGGGACAACCCAGCCCCAGCATTTT
-	TRBV5-1	17	TRBJ1-2	-	CASSLEGQSPKNYGYTF	TGCGCCAGCAGCTTGGAAGGACAGTCCCCAAAGAACTATGGCTACACCTTC
TRBD2	TRBV10-1	15	TRBJ2-1	-	CASSGPSGGANEQFF	TGCGCCAGCAGTGGTCCTAGCGGGGGGGCGAATGAGCAGTTCTTC
-	TRBV15	15	TRBJ1-6	many	CATSRGTGSLSPLHF	TGTGCCACCAGCAGAGGAACCGGGTCCCTTTCACCCCTCCACTTT
-	TRBV20-1	13	TRBJ2-4	-	CSASMGIGNIQYF	TGCAGTGCTAGTATGGGTATCGGGAACATTCAGTACTTC
TRBD1	TRBV5-4	15	TRBJ2-2	-	CASSSTGGSTGELFF	TGTGCCAGCAGCTCCACAGGGGGCAGCACCGGGGAGCTGTTTTTT
TRBD1	TRBV9	15	TRBJ2-2	-	CASSAGTGVTGELFF	TGTGCCAGTTCGGCCGGGACAGGAGTCACCGGGGAGCTGTTTTTT
-	TRBV28	16	TRBJ2-5	-	CASSLRGMRGQETQYF	TGTGCCAGCAGTTTAAGGGGAATGAGGGGGCAAGAGACCCAGTACTTC
TRBD1	TRBV6-6	16	TRBJ1-5	-	CASSQRTGGGNQPQHF	TGTGCCAGCAGTCAACGGACAGGGGGCGGCAATCAGCCCCAGCATTTT
TRBD2	TRBV4-3	16	TRBJ2-7	-	CASSQAAAGDLDWQYF	TGCGCCAGCAGCCAAGCCGCGGCGGGGGACCTTGACTGGCAGTACTTC
-	TRBV5-8	17	TRBJ1-3	-	CASSLSGGRSSGNTIYF	TGTGCCAGCAGCTTGTCTGGGGGCAGAAGCTCTGGAAACACCATATATTTT
-	TRBV10-3	11	TRBJ1-2	-	CAGGGAEGYTF	TGTGCCGGCGGGGGGGCGGAAGGCTACACCTTC
TRBD2	TRBV18	16	TRBJ2-1	-	CASSPSGAGGYNEQFF	TGTGCCAGCTCCCCCTCCGGGGCGGGGGGGTACAATGAGCAGTTCTTC
-	TRBV9	14	TRBJ2-1	few	CASSRVGHNNEQFF	TGTGCCAGCAGCCGGGTGGGGCACAACAATGAGCAGTTCTTC